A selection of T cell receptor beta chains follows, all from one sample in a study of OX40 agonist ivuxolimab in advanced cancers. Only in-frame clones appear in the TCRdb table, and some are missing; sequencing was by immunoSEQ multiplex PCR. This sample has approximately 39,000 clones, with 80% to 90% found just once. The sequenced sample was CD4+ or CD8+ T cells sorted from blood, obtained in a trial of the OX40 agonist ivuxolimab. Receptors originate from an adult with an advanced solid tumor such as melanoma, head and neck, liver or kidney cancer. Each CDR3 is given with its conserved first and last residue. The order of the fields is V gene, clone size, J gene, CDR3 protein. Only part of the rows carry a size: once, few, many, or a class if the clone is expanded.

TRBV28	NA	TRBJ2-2	CASSSTTGYTGELFF
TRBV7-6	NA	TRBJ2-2	CASSPATGELFF
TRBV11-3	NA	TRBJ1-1	CASSLGGPPAEAFF
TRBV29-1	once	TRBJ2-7	CSVVGRTYEQYF
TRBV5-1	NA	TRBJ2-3	CASSSSSGGPPPYF
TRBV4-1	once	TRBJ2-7	CASSQSYGIYEQYF
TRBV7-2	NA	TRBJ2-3	CASSLGAFPQYF
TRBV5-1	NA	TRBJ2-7	CASSPAGGYEQYF
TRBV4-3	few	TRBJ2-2	CASSQEGGANTGELFF
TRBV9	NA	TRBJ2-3	CASSPGTGITDTQYF
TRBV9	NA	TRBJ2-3	CASSVLGTGGWTDTQYF
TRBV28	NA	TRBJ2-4	CASSLSAGGSLLAKNIQYF
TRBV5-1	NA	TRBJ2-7	CASSLYGDEQYF
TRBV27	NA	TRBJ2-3	CASSLFVERHTDTQYF
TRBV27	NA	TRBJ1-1	CASSRQGSEAFF
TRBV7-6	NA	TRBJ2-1	CASSSAPGGGAGDEQFF
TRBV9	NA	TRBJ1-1	CASSPQLLSNTEAFF
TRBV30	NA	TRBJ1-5	CAWSAGSSNQPQHF
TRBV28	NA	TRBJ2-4	CASSVQGSSKNIQYF
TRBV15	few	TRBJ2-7	CATSTHPGQGDEQYF
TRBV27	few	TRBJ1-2	CASSWAGGSGYTF
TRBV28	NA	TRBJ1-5	CASSYTGGLPQHF
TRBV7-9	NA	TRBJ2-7	CASRKGNEQYF
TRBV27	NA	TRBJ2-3	CASSFPGGTDTQYF
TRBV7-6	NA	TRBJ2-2	CASSPRTDTGELFF
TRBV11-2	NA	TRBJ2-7	CASSLSDGEGGYEQYF
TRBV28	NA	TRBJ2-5	CASSFGEGKVETQYF
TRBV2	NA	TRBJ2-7	CASKGTGGSGTYEQYF
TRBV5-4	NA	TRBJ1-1	CASREDLGTEAFF